A single sample is the source of the 20 T cell receptor beta chains below, sequenced in a study of cytomegalovirus exposure and HLA in healthy donors (dated 2017 in TCRdb). Library creation used the immunoSEQ multiplex PCR assay. A mixture of 60 forward primers for TCR Vbeta segments and 13 reverse primers for TCR Jbeta segments was used in the multiplex PCR. TCRdb took over this immuneACCESS table, retaining in-frame rearrangements with V and J assigned. Such tables are incomplete; in checked studies, under half of the missing clones stem from an unresolved V gene, and the remainder is unexplained. The sample table contains about 110,000 clones; only one count was recorded for 60% to 80% of them. The top ten clonotypes cover more than 2% of the sample. Sequencing was done on a sample of PBMCs. The receptors here all came from a man in his forties or fifties in good health and CMV-seropositive.

This chain uses TRBV29-1 with TRBJ2-2, with TRBD1 matching 10 bases. The CDR3 loop spans 13 amino acids. CDR1 is SQVTM and CDR2 is ANQGSEA in the germline V gene. Trimming cost V 7 bases and J 3 bases; bases outside gene matches: 2. CDR3 sequence (DNA): TGCAGCGCCGGGACAGGGGACACCGGGGAGCTGTTTTTT. Amino acids: CSAGTGDTGELFF.

Only a few counts were recorded for this clone. The sample carries other DNA sequences with the same CDR3. The V gene is TRBV10-3, the J gene TRBJ2-1, with TRBD1 matching 7 bases. The CDR3 is 13 residues long. CDR1 is ENHRY, CDR2 SYGVKD, per germline. Trimming at V came to 6 bases and at J to 5 bases, leaving 4 bases not matched to a gene. CDR3 nucleotides: TGTGCCATCAGACCCGACAGGGACAATGAGCAGTTCTTC. It specifies CAIRPDRDNEQFF.

The chain carries TRBV10-3 and TRBJ2-7; maybe TRBD1 (6 bases). Germline CDR1 reads ENHRY; CDR2 reads SYGVKD. The CDR3 loop spans 14 amino acids. Trimming removed 4 bases from V and 6 bases from J, with 16 bases in between. The CDR3 DNA reads TGTGCCATCAGTGGCACAGGGCGGGCGGGCGAGCAGTACTTC. The encoded protein is CAISGTGRAGEQYF.

The chain recombines TRBV19 with TRBJ1-5; D unresolved. The end of the DNA is better explained by TRBJ2-3, so the J call may be wrong. The CDR3 contains 13 residues. Germline V gene data show CDR1 as LNHDA and CDR2 as SQIVND (reference sequence). The CDR3 loop reads CASSIQAKQPQYF. The DNA of the CDR3 is TGTGCCAGTAGTATACAGGCAAAGCAGCCCCAGTATTTT.

This clone occurred a few times. The chain links TRBV7-8 to TRBJ2-7, with TRBD1 identical over 9 bases. Per germline, CDR1 SGHVS and CDR2 FQNEAQ. J lost 0 bases, V lost 1 base, and 4 bases had no gene match. The CDR3 covers 16 residues. Here the CDR3 DNA reads TGTGCCAGCAGCTTAGTCCGGGACAGGGTCTCCTACGAGCAGTACTTC. Translated, it gives CASSLVRDRVSYEQYF.

The chain has TRBV10-1 and TRBJ2-3; 9 positions match TRBD2. CDR1 is WNHNN, CDR2 SYGVQD, per germline (reference sequence). The junction had 8 bases not matched to a gene; V was cut back by 5 bases and J by 2 bases. The CDR3 contains 16 residues. The CDR3 bases are TGCGCCAGCAGTTCCCTTCTAGCGGGGCCCACAGATACGCAGTATTTT. It translates to CASSSLLAGPTDTQYF.

This chain joins TRBV11-2 and TRBJ2-2; D may be TRBD1 (6 bases). The CDR3 is made up of 17 amino acids. The germline V and J ends were trimmed by 5 bases and 2 bases, with 18 bases remaining between them. Germline V gene data show CDR1 as SGHAT and CDR2 as FQNNGV. The CDR3 DNA reads TGTGCCAGCAGCCAACACCCTACAGGGCCCAACACCGGGGAGCTGTTTTTT. Protein sequence: CASSQHPTGPNTGELFF.

The chain employs TRBV30 and TRBJ2-5; TRBD2 aligns across 15 bases. J lost 4 bases, V lost 5 bases, and 5 bases had no gene match. This CDR3 is built from 15 residues. Per the germline V gene, CDR1 is GTSNPN and CDR2 is SVGIG (reference sequence). CDR3 nucleotides: TGTGCCTGGGCCCGGACTAGCGGGAGGGGAGAGACCCAGTACTTC. Protein: CAWARTSGRGETQYF.

The chain is built from TRBV5-1 and TRBJ2-3; a possible D gene is TRBD1 (6 bases). CDR1 SGHRS and CDR2 YFSETQ come from the germline V gene. The V end was cut by 0 bases, the J end by 3 bases, with 20 bases between. The CDR3 runs to 18 residues. This chain's CDR3 is CASSLGSTRGQGTDTQYF. In DNA form, the CDR3 reads TGCGCCAGCAGCTTGGGGTCGACGAGAGGCCAGGGGACAGATACGCAGTATTTT. The entire variable domain, with the rest obtained from reference TRBV5-1 and TRBJ2-3, is as follows: KAGVTQTPRYLIKTRGQQVTLSCSPISGHRSVSWYQQTPGQGLQFLFEYFSETQRNKGNFPGRFSGRQFSNSRSEMNVSTLELGDSALYLCASSLGSTRGQGTDTQYFGPGTRLTVL.

The chain employs TRBV5-1 and TRBJ2-7; tentatively, D is TRBD2 (6 bases). This CDR3 has 15 amino acids. Trimming stripped 4 bases from V and 4 bases from J, with 18 bases between. In germline, CDR1 is SGHRS, CDR2 YFSETQ. DNA for the CDR3: TGCGCCAGCAGCCCACGGGACTCCGGCGCTTACGAGCAGTACTTC. Amino acid sequence: CASSPRDSGAYEQYF.

This clone was seen at least ten times. DNA for the CDR3: TGTGCCAGCAGCTTACTCAGCGGGGCACTCACAGATACGCAGTATTTT. This codes for CASSLLSGALTDTQYF. V is TRBV11-1 and J is TRBJ2-3; TRBD2 agrees at 7 bases. The germline V gene encodes CDR1 SGHAT and CDR2 FQDESV (reference sequence). V lost 2 bases to trimming and J lost 2 bases; unmatched junction nucleotides: 7. CDR3 size: 16 residues.

This sequence joins TRBV7-2 and TRBJ2-7; the match to TRBD1 covers 9 bases. V was clipped by 3 bases and J by 4 bases; unmatched bases: 4. The V gene's germline CDR1 is SGHTA and CDR2 FQGNSA. The CDR3 is 14 amino acids. The DNA of the CDR3 is TGTGCCAGCAGCTTCAGACAGGGGGAGTACGAGCAGTACTTC. Translated, it gives CASSFRQGEYEQYF. Together with reference TRBV7-2 and TRBJ2-7, the CDR3 gives the full variable domain: GAGVSQSPSNKVTEKGKDVELRCDPISGHTALYWYRQSLGQGLEFLIYFQGNSAPDKSGLPSDRFSAERTGGSVSTLTIQRTQQEDSAVYLCASSFRQGEYEQYFGPGTRLTVT.

V gene TRBV6-1 combines with J gene TRBJ1-1, with unresolved D. V gave up 8 bases and J gave up 0 bases, with 10 bases separating them. The CDR3 runs to 13 residues. Germline loops: CDR1 MNHNS, CDR2 SASEGT. The CDR3 DNA reads TGTGCCAGCGGCGGCCGAGTGAACACTGAAGCTTTCTTT. Its translation is CASGGRVNTEAFF.

This chain links TRBV10-1 with TRBJ1-1, with TRBD1 as a possible D gene (6 bases). The germline V gene encodes CDR1 WNHNN and CDR2 SYGVQD (reference sequence). This CDR3 comprises 17 residues. Trimming left V 0 bases short and J 3 bases short, with 17 bases between. CDR3 loop: CASSESVRGCCHTEAFF. The CDR3 nucleotides are TGCGCCAGCAGTGAGTCCGTCAGGGGTTGCTGTCACACTGAAGCTTTCTTT.

The V and J genes are TRBV6-6 and TRBJ2-7; TRBD2 might be the D (7 bases). Between the trimmed V and J ends, which lost 6 bases and 6 bases, there was a span of 18 bases. Germline-derived CDR1 and CDR2 are MNHNY and SVGAGI (reference sequence). CDR3 length equals 14 residues. DNA for the CDR3: TGTGCCAGCAGGGCGGACAGCGGGATGGGCGAGCAGTACTTC. Amino acids: CASRADSGMGEQYF.

This chain joins TRBV18 and TRBJ1-3, with D possibly being TRBD1 (5 bases). V was cut by 6 bases and J by 0 bases, with 15 bases left in between. Germline values: CDR1 KGHSH, CDR2 LQKENI. The CDR3 has 16 amino acids. CDR3 in DNA: TGTGCCAGCTCCCGCGAGACAGTGAGCTCTGGAAACACCATATATTTT. It codes for CASSRETVSSGNTIYF. Looking up the rest from reference TRBV18 and TRBJ1-3 gives the full variable domain: NAGVMQNPRHLVRRRGQEARLRCSPMKGHSHVYWYRQLPEEGLKFMVYLQKENIIDESGMPKERFSAEFPKEGPSILRIQQVVRGDSAAYFCASSRETVSSGNTIYFGEGSWLTVV.

DNA of the CDR3: TGTGCCAGCAGTGAAGGGGGTATCTCCTACGAGCAGTACTTC. Its protein product is CASSEGGISYEQYF. This sequence joins TRBV6-5 and TRBJ2-7; possible D gene TRBD1, 6 bases. Germline-derived CDR1 and CDR2 are MNHEY and SVGAGI. CDR3 length equals 14 residues. Trimming removed 5 bases at V and 0 bases at J, with 11 bases between.

The table lists this clone with a few counts. This rearrangement joins TRBV4-1 to TRBJ2-5, with D possibly being TRBD1 (5 bases). Germline V gives CDR1 MGHRA, CDR2 YSYEKL. This CDR3 is built from 14 residues. V lost 1 base and J 3 bases, leaving 9 bases between the germline ends. The CDR3 sequence is CASSQVGAEETQYF. The CDR3 nucleotides read TGCGCCAGCAGCCAAGTAGGGGCCGAAGAGACCCAGTACTTC.

This chain's CDR3 is CASSIGGDTYEQYF. CDR3 nucleotide sequence: TGTGCCAGTAGTATAGGCGGGGATACCTACGAGCAGTACTTC. The genes are TRBV19 and TRBJ2-7, with D tentatively TRBD2 (6 bases). Trimming left V 1 base short and J 2 bases short, with 9 bases between. CDR1 LNHDA and CDR2 SQIVND come from the germline V gene (reference sequence). This CDR3 spans 14 amino acids.

This clone was recorded a few times. This rearrangement joins TRBV6-5 to TRBJ1-4; 9 bases agree with TRBD1. The germline gives CDR1 MNHEY, CDR2 SVGAGI. The CDR3 length is 16 residues. The V gene end was trimmed by 0 bases and the J gene end by 7 bases; junction bases not matched to a gene: 6. The CDR3 reads CASSYSTGGGSEKLFF. Here the CDR3 DNA reads TGTGCCAGCAGTTACTCTACAGGGGGCGGTAGTGAAAAACTGTTTTTT.